This TCR beta chain was sequenced in a study of T cell responses to AZD1222 COVID-19 vaccine (dated by TCRdb to about 2021). The study in broad terms: A total of 233 trial participants underwent TCR sequencing, of whom roughly 210 received two doses of AZD1222 and around 26 received two doses of the MenACWY control vaccine. Trial participants were enrolled by age into 18-55, 56-69 and 70-plus year subgroups, with approximately 150, 30 and 60 TCR-sequenced participants respectively.

On this clone itself: Its antigen remains unidentified. No qualities accompany the bases; no much larger clone lies one base away.

From the cysteine through the phenylalanine, the CDR3 covers 17 amino acids. Of the read, only the CDR3 DNA is kept; its 51 bases are in frame from base 1. Trimming removed 1 base from V and 8 bases from J, leaving 21 bases between the germline ends. The germline V gene sets CDR1 to SGHTA and CDR2 to FQGNSA. The time point label, as the study defines it: about 28 days (+/-7) after the second vaccine dose. AZD1222 recipients given second doses at about 4 weeks or at about 12 weeks were pooled, since spike-specific TCR depth and breadth were not found to differ between the two schedules. Samples from vaccinated people were obtained from the UK trials COV001 and COV002, which included a single-blind randomized controlled phase 2/3 trial of AZD1222 (ChAdOx1 nCoV-19) in healthy adults. Trial participant PBMC samples were collected at day 0 and day 28 after the second dose for TCRbeta chain sequencing.

Study-level results and caveats: Reportedly, close to half of the unique spike-specific TCRs recognized epitopes lying outside the regions that are mutated in the B.1.351 and B.1.1.7 variants. Conclusions about previously exposed vaccinees were limited because only six AZD1222 recipients were SARS-CoV-2 seropositive at baseline. The whole spike protein was spanned by vaccine-associated CD4 TCRs, and dominant responses were seen in regions 160-218 and 743-854. Participants were mostly white British, with more females than males. The authors suggested clonal diversity may have been underestimated. After two AZD1222 doses, spike-specific TCR breadth and depth were significantly higher than at day 0 and than in MenACWY recipients. In the small 56-69-year group, the increase in depth fell short of significance, most likely because of low power. Because no day 14 peak-response samples were available, repertoires were characterized only after the peak T cell response.

The CDR3 regions of human TCRbeta chains were analyzed by immunosequencing. In the authors' own workflow: TCRs in the repertoires were matched against a reference library of SARS-CoV-2-specific TCRs that had been generated with the MIRA antigen-specificity platform. Breadth meant the fraction of unique TCRs that were SARS-CoV-2-associated, whereas depth meant the fraction of total T cells that were SARS-CoV-2-associated. Using the MIRA data, every spike-specific TCR was mapped to the spike region that the TCR reacted to and assigned to either a CD4 or a CD8 class. Log10-transformed breadth and depth values were compared by one-way ANOVA with Sidak's multiple comparisons tests. TCRdb provides this immuneACCESS table in a form limited to in-frame rearrangements. Some clones are lacking; in checked studies, under half of them reflect an unresolved V gene, and why the rest are absent is not known. V, J and clone size are taken as reported in that table, and D and trimming were inferred from the DNA itself. The sample table holds about 140,000 clones, of which approximately 90% were seen once. In total, the top ten clones hold around 3.5% of the sample.

The chain was built from TRBV7-2 and TRBJ1-3; possibly the D gene is TRBD1, per 6 matching bases. The specimen was peripheral blood, collected 28 days after the second AZD1222 dose. The receptor was derived from an adult who received the AZD1222 COVID-19 vaccine. The DNA sequence is as follows: TGTGCCAGCAGCTTAGATCCCGCCAGGGGACGAAAGGACACCATATATTTT. This encodes CASSLDPARGRKDTIYF. The reference TRBV7-2 and TRBJ1-3 proteins fill in what lies around the CDR3, so the full variable domain reads GAGVSQSPSNKVTEKGKDVELRCDPISGHTALYWYRQSLGQGLEFLIYFQGNSAPDKSGLPSDRFSAERTGGSVSTLTIQRTQQEDSAVYLCASSLDPARGRKDTIYFGEGSWLTVV.